This T cell receptor (beta chain) was sequenced for a study of T cells after somatic rescue of genetic block. The CDR3 covers 16 residues. Looked up from germline, CDR1 is SEHNR and CDR2 is FQNEAQ (reference sequence). Between the trimmed V and J ends, which lost 1 base and 1 base, there was a span of 13 bases. The table came from immunoSEQ multiplex PCR; TCRdb's copy has only in-frame clones and leaves some out. Seen here are around 67,000 clones, approximately 90% observed once, and the top ten hold around 3%. The chain uses TRBV7-9 and TRBJ1-1; D not resolved. Input material: peripheral blood mononuclear cells (PBMCs). The clonotype originates from a man aged 35-49 years. The CDR3, as DNA: TGTGCCAGCAGCTTAGGGGCCTACACGAAGAACACTGAAGCTTTCTTT. Amino acids: CASSLGAYTKNTEAFF.